This T cell receptor beta chain stems from a study of shared clonotypes between healthy human individuals. CD45RO-negative cells were positively selected for CCR7, leaving out terminally differentiated effector memory CD45RA+ cells. Findings of the study overall: Few donors limited the genetic and exposure-history diversity represented. Clonotype sharing among donors, it was expected, would be affected by sequencing depth.

The protocol was immunoSEQ multiplex PCR, while the TCRdb copy is restricted to in-frame clones and leaves out a portion. The sample lists more than 2 million clones, about 95% occurring once. This clone came up once. No antigen is known for it. Other DNA variants within this sample encode the same CDR3. The CDR3 loop spans 14 amino acids. The V end was cut by 0 bases, the J end by 4 bases, with 9 bases between. Germline V gene sequence: CDR1 LNHDA, CDR2 SQIVND (reference sequence). Sequencing was performed on naive CD8+ T cells sorted from blood. V and J are TRBV19 and TRBJ1-2; D is unresolved. The origin of this receptor is a man between 18 and 35 years old in good health. CDR3 sequence reads: CASSIDAETYGYTF. The CDR3 nucleotides read TGTGCCAGTAGTATAGACGCAGAGACCTATGGCTACACCTTC.